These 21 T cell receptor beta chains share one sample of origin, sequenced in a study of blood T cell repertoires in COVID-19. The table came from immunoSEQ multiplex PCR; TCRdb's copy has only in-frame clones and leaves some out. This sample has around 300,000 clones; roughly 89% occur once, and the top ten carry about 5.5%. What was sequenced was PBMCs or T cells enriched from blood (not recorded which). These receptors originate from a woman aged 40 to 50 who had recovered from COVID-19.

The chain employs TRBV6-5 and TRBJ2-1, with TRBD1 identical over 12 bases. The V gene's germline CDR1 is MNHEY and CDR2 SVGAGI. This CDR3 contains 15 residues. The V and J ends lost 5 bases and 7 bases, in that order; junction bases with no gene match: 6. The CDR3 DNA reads TGTGCCAGCAGTCAACCGGGACAGGGGGCGAATGAGCAGTTCTTC. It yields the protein CASSQPGQGANEQFF.

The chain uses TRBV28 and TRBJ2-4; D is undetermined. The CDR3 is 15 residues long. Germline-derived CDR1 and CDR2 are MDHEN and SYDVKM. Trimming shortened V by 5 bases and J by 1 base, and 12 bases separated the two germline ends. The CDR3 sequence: CASSVEGAAKNIQYF. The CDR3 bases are TGTGCCAGCAGTGTCGAAGGAGCGGCCAAAAACATTCAGTACTTC.

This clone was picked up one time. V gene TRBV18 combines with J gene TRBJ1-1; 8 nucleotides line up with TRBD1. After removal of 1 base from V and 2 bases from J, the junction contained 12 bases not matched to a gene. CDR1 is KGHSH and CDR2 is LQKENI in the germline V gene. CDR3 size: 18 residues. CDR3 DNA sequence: TGTGCCAGCTCACCACTAAATGTTCCAGGGGGCGTAAACACTGAAGCTTTCTTT. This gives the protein CASSPLNVPGGVNTEAFF.

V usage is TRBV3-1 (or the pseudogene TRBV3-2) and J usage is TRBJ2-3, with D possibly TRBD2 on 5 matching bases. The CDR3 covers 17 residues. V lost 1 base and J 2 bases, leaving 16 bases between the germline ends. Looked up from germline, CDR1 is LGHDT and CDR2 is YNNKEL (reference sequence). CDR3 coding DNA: TGTGCCAGCAGCCAAGGGGGAGCGGAGAAAAACACAGATACGCAGTATTTT. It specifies CASSQGGAEKNTDTQYF.

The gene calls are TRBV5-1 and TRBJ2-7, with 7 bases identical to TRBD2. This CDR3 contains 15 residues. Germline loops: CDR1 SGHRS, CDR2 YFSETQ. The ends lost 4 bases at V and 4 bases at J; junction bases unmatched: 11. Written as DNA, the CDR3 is TGCGCCAGCAGCCTCGGACTAGTCTCGCAATACGAGCAGTACTTC. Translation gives CASSLGLVSQYEQYF.

The CDR3 region is CASSLAGGLYEQYF. The CDR3 nucleotides read TGTGCCAGCAGCTTAGCGGGAGGACTATACGAGCAGTACTTC. The V call is TRBV5-4, the J call TRBJ2-7; 9 nucleotides align to TRBD2. The CDR3 length is 14 residues. Trimming cost V 2 bases and J 4 bases; bases outside gene matches: 4. Germline CDR1 SGHNT, CDR2 YYREEE (reference sequence).

The CDR3 coding sequence is TGTGCCAGCAGCTTGAATCCCGGGACAGGGAGTCACGAGCAGTACTTC. It is translated as CASSLNPGTGSHEQYF. The V and J genes are TRBV7-3 and TRBJ2-7; 9 nucleotides align to TRBD1. V dropped 3 bases and J dropped 5; count of bases not matched to a gene: 11. The germline CDR1 and CDR2 sequences are SGHTA and FQGTGA. The CDR3 is made up of 16 amino acids.

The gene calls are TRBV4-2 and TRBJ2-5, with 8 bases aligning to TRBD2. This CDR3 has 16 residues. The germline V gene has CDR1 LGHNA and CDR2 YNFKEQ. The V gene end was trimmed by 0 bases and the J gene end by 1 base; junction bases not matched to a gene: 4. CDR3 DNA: TGTGCCAGCAGCCAAGAGCCTAGCGGGCTCCAAGAGACCCAGTACTTC. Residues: CASSQEPSGLQETQYF.

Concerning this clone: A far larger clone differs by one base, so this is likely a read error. CDR3 residues: CASSFAGELFF. CDR3 nucleotides: TGTGCCAGCAGTTTCGCCGGGGAGCTGTTTTTT. The rearrangement links TRBV2 to TRBJ2-2; D is unclear. CDR1 is SNHLY and CDR2 is FYNNEI in the germline V gene. Between the trimmed V and J ends, which lost 5 bases and 6 bases, there was a span of 4 bases. The CDR3 runs to 11 residues. The whole variable domain, remainder taken from reference TRBV2 and TRBJ2-2, is EPEVTQTPSHQVTQMGQEVILRCVPISNHLYFYWYRQILGQKVEFLVSFYNNEISEKSEIFDDQFSVERPDGSNFTLKIRSTKLEDSAMYFCASSFAGELFFGEGSRLTVL.

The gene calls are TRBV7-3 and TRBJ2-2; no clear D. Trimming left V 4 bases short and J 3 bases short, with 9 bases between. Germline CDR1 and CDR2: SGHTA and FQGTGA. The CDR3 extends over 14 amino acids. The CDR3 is CASSSTLYTGELFF. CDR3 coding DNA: TGTGCCAGCAGCTCAACGCTATACACCGGGGAGCTGTTTTTT.

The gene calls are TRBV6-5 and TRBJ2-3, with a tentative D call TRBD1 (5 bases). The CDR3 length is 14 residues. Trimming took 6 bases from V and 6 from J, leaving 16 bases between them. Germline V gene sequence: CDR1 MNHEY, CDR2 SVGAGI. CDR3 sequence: CASSPGWSRDTQYF. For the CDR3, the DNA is TGTGCCAGCAGCCCAGGGTGGAGCAGGGATACGCAGTATTTT.

CDR3 DNA: TGTGCCAGCAGTTACCCGGTTCAAGAGACCCAGTACTTC. As protein: CASSYPVQETQYF. The rearrangement links TRBV6-2 or TRBV6-3 to TRBJ2-5; D is unresolved. The CDR3 totals 13 residues. The germline gives CDR1 MNHEY, CDR2 SVGEGT. V gave up 2 bases and J gave up 2 bases, with 6 bases separating them.

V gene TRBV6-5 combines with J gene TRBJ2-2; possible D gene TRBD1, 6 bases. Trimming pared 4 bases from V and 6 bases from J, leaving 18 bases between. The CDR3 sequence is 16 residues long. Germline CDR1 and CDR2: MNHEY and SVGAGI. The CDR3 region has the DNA TGTGCCAGCAGTTCTCGACGGGACACTCCATCCGGGGAGCTGTTTTTT. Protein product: CASSSRRDTPSGELFF.

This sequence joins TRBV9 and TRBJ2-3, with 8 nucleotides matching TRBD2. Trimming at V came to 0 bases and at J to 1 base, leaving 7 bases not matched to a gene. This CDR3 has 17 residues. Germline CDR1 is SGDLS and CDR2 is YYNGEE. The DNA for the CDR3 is TGTGCCAGCAGCGTAGATTCTAGCGGGCCCCGCACAGATACGCAGTATTTT. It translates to CASSVDSSGPRTDTQYF. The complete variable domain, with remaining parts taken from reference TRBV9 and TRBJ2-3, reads DSGVTQTPKHLITATGQRVTLRCSPRSGDLSVYWYQQSLDQGLQFLIQYYNGEERAKGNILERFSAQQFPDLHSELNLSSLELGDSALYFCASSVDSSGPRTDTQYFGPGTRLTVL.

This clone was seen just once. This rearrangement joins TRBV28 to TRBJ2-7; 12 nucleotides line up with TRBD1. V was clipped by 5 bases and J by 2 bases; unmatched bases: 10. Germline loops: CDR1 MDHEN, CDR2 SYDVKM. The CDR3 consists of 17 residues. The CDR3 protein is CASSSPGTGGSTYEQYF. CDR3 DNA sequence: TGTGCCAGCAGTAGTCCCGGGACAGGGGGCTCTACCTACGAGCAGTACTTC.

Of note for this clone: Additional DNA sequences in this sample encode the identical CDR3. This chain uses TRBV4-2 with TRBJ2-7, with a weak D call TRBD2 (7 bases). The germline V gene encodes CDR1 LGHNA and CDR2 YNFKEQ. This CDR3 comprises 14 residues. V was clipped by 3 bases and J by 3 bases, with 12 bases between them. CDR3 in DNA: TGTGCCAGCAGCCACCCGGGGGGCGGCTACGAGCAGTACTTC. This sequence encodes CASSHPGGGYEQYF.

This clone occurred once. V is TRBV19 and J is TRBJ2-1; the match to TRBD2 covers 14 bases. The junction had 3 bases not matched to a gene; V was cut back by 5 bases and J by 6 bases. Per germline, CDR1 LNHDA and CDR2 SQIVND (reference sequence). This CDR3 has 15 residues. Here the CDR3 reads CASSGTSGRSNEQFF. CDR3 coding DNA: TGTGCCAGTAGTGGGACTAGCGGGAGAAGCAATGAGCAGTTCTTC.

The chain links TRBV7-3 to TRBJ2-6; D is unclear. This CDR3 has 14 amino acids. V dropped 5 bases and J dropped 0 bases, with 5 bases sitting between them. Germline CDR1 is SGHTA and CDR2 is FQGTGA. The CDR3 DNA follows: TGTGCCAGCAGCGGCTCCTCTGGGGCCAACGTCCTGACTTTC. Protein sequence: CASSGSSGANVLTF.

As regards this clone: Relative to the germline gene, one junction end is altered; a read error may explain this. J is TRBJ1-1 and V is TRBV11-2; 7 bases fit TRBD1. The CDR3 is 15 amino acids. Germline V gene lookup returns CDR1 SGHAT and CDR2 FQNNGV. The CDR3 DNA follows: TGTGCCAGCCGCTTCACTACAGGGGTAGGCACTGAAGCTTTCTTT. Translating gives CASRFTTGVGTEAFF. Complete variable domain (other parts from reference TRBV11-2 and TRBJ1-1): EAGVAQSPRYKIIEKRQSVAFWCNPISGHATLYWYQQILGQGPKLLIQFQNNGVVDDSQLPKDRFSAERLKGVDSTLKIQPAKLEDSAVYLCASRFTTGVGTEAFFGQGTRLTVV.

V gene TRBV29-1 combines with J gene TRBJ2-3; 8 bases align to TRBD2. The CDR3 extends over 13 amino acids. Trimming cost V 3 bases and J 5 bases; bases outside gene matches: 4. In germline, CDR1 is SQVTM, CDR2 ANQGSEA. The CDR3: CSVESGRRDTQYF. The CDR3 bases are TGCAGCGTTGAGAGCGGGAGAAGAGATACGCAGTATTTT.

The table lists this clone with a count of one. The CDR3 loop reads CASSQAGEETQYF. In nucleotides, the CDR3 is TGCGCCAGCAGTCAAGCAGGGGAAGAGACCCAGTACTTC. The genes are TRBV5-1 and TRBJ2-5; tentative D call: TRBD1 (6 bases). This CDR3 has 13 residues. Per germline, CDR1 SGHRS and CDR2 YFSETQ. Trimming removed 5 bases at V and 3 bases at J, with 11 bases between. Based on the CDR3 plus reference TRBV5-1 and TRBJ2-5, the full variable domain is KAGVTQTPRYLIKTRGQQVTLSCSPISGHRSVSWYQQTPGQGLQFLFEYFSETQRNKGNFPGRFSGRQFSNSRSEMNVSTLELGDSALYLCASSQAGEETQYFGPGTRLLVL.